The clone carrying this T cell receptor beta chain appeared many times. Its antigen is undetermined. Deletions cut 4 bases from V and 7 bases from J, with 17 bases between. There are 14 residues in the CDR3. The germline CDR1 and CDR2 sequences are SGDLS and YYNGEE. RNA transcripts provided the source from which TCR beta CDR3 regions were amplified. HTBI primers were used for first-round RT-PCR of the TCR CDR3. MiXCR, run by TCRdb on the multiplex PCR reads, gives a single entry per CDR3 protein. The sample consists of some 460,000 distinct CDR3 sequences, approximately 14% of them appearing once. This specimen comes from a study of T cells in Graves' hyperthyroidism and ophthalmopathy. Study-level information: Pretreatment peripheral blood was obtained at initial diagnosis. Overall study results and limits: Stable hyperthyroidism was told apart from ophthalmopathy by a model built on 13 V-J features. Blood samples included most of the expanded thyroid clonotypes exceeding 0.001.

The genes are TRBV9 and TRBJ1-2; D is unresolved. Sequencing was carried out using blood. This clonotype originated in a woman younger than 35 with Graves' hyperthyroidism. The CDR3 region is CASSPDPPFVGYTF. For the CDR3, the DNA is TGTGCCAGCAGCCCCGACCCACCCTTCGTTGGCTACACCTTC.